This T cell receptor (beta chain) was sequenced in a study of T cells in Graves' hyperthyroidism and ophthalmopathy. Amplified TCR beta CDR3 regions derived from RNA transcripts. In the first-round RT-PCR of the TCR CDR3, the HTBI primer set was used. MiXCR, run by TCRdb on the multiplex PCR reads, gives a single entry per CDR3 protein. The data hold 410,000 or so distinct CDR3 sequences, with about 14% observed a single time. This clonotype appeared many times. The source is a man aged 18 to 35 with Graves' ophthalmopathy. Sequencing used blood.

CDR3 in DNA: TGTGCCAGCGGGACAGATACGCAGTATTTT. Translating it yields CASGTDTQYF. The J gene is TRBJ2-3, the V gene TRBV6-1, with no clear D. CDR1 and CDR2 from the germline V gene are MNHNS and SASEGT. The CDR3 has 10 amino acids. Trimming took off 8 bases at V and 3 bases at J, with 3 bases between the two ends.